The 2 T cell receptor beta chains reported below all come from one sample, sequenced in a study of blood T cell repertoires in COVID-19. TCRdb's table, derived via immunoSEQ multiplex PCR, lists solely in-frame clones and lacks some. This table holds 20,000 to 25,000 clones, 80% to 95% found once. The sample comprised peripheral blood. These receptor sequences come from a human donor in a cohort sampled during active COVID-19.

The chain is built from TRBV9 and TRBJ2-3; the D gene is possibly TRBD1 (5 bases). Per germline, CDR1 SGDLS and CDR2 YYNGEE. The V end lost 1 base, the J end lost 0 bases, and 9 bases lay between the germline ends. The CDR3 covers 15 residues. CDR3 sequence reads: CASSVLGASTDTQYF. The CDR3 nucleotides are TGTGCCAGCAGCGTATTAGGGGCAAGCACAGATACGCAGTATTTT.

CDR3 sequence (DNA): TGTGCCAGCAGCTTTAGCGGGGGGGGATACAATGAGCAGTTCTTC. Its translation: CASSFSGGGYNEQFF. J is TRBJ2-1 and V is TRBV5-5, with 11 bases lining up with TRBD2. CDR3 length equals 15 residues. With V trimmed by 2 bases and J by 4 bases, 2 bases remained unmatched. Germline CDR1 reads SGHKS; CDR2 reads YYEKEE (reference sequence).